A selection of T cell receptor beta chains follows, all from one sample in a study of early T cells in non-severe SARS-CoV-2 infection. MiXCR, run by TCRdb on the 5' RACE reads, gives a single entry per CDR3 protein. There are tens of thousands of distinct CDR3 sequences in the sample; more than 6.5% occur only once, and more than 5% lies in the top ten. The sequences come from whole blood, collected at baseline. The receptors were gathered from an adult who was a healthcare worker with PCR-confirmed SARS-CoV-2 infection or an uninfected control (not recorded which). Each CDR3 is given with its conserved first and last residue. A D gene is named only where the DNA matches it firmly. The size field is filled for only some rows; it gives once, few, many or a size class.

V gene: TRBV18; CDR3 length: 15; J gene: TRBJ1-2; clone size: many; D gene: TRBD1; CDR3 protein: CASSPRPDRDYGYTF; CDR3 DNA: TGTGCCAGCTCGCCCAGACCTGACAGGGACTATGGCTACACCTTC
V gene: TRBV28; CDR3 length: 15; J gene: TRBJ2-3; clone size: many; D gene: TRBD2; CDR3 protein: CASSQAGGGADTQYF; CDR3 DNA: TGTGCCAGCAGTCAAGCGGGGGGCGGGGCAGATACGCAGTATTTT
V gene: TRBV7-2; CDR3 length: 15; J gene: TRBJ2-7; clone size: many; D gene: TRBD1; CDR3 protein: CASSLAGTASYEQYF; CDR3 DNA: TGTGCCAGCAGCTTAGCAGGGACAGCTTCCTACGAGCAGTACTTC
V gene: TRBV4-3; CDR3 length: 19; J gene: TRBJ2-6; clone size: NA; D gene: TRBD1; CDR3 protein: CASSQESSGTGPGANVLTF; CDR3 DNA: TGCGCCAGCAGCCAAGAGTCATCCGGGACAGGGCCTGGGGCCAACGTCCTGACTTTC
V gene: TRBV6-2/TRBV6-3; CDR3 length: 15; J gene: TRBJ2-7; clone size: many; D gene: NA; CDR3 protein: CASSDPGGPGYEQYF; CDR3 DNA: TGTGCCAGCAGTGACCCCGGAGGGCCGGGCTACGAGCAGTACTTC
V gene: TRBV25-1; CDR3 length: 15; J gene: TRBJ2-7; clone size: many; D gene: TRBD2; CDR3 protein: CASLPLAGDYYEQYF; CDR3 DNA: TGTGCCAGCCTTCCCCTAGCGGGAGATTACTACGAGCAGTACTTC
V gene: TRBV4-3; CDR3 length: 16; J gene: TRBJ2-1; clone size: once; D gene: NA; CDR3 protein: CARESGRRGRGNEQFF; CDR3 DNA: TGCGCCAGAGAATCGGGGCGGAGGGGCCGAGGGAATGAGCAGTTCTTC
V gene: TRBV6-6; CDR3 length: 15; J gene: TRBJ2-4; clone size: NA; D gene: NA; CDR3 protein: CASSSAGDGKNIQYF; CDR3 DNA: TGTGCCAGCAGTTCCGCAGGGGATGGCAAAAACATTCAGTACTTC
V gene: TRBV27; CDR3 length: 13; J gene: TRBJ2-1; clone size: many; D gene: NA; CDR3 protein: CASSLRGSNEQFF; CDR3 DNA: TGTGCCAGCAGTTTAAGGGGGTCCAATGAGCAGTTCTTC
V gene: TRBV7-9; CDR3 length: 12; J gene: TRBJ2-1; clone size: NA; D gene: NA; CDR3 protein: CASSPRDNEQFF; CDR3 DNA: TGTGCCAGCAGCCCGAGGGACAATGAGCAGTTCTTC
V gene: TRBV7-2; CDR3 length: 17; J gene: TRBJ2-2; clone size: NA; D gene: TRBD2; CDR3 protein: CASSLWTSGGYTGELFF; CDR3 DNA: TGTGCCAGCAGCTTATGGACTAGCGGGGGCTACACCGGGGAGCTGTTTTTT
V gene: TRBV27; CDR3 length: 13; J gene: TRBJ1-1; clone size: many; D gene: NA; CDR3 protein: CASRNNRNTEAFF; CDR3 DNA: TGTGCCAGCAGAAATAACCGGAACACTGAAGCTTTCTTT
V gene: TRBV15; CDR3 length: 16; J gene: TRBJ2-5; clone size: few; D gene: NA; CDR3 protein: CATSRGGLMSQETQYF; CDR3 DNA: TGTGCCACCAGCAGGGGCGGCCTCATGAGCCAAGAGACCCAGTACTTC
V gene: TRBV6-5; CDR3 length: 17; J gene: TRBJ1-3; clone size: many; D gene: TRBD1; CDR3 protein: CASRNRGTGGAGNTIYF; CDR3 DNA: TGTGCCAGCAGAAACAGGGGGACAGGGGGCGCTGGAAACACCATATATTTT
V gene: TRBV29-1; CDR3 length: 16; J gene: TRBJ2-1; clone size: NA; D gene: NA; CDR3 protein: CSVEDPLSSSYNEQFF; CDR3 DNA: TGCAGCGTTGAAGACCCACTCTCCAGCTCCTACAATGAGCAGTTCTTC
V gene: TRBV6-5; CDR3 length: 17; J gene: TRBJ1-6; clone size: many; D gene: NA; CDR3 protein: CASTNARGSSYNSPLHF; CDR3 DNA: TGTGCCAGCACTAACGCTAGGGGCAGCTCCTATAATTCACCCCTCCACTTT
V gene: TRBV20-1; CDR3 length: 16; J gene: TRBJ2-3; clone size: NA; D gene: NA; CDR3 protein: CSASMVFEASTDTQYF; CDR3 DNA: TGCAGTGCTAGTATGGTATTCGAGGCTAGCACAGATACGCAGTATTTT
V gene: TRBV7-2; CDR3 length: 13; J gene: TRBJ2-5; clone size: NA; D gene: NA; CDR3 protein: CASSRNREETQYF; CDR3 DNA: TGTGCCAGCAGCCGAAACAGGGAAGAGACCCAGTACTTC
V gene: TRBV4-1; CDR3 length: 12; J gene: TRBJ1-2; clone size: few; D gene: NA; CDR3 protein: CASSGGSYGYTF; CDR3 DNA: TGCGCCAGCAGCGGCGGATCCTATGGCTACACCTTC
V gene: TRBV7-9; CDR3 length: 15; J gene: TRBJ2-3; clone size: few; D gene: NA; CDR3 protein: CASSPRGPRGDTQYF; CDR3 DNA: TGTGCCAGCAGCCCCCGGGGCCCGCGGGGAGATACGCAGTATTTT
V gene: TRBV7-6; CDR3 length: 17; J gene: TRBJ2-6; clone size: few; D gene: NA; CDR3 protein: CASSLEVRPSGANVLTF; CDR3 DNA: TGTGCCAGCAGCTTAGAGGTTCGCCCCTCTGGGGCCAACGTCCTGACTTTC
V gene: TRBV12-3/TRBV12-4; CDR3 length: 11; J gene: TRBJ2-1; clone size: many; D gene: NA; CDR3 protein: CANQLANEQFF; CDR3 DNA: TGTGCCAACCAACTTGCCAATGAGCAGTTCTTC
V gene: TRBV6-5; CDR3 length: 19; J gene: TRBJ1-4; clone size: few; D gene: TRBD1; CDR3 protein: CASSYAGGTVGYASAKLFF; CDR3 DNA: TGTGCCAGCAGTTACGCCGGGGGGACAGTCGGATACGCTTCCGCAAAACTGTTTTTT
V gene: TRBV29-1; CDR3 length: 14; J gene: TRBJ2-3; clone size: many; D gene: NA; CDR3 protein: CSVVGGALTDTQYF; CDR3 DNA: TGCAGCGTAGTTGGGGGGGCCCTCACAGATACGCAGTATTTT
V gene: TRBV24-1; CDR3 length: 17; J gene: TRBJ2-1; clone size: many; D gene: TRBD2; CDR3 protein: CATSDDSGGLSYNEQFF; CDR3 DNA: TGTGCCACCAGTGACGATAGCGGGGGCCTTTCCTACAATGAGCAGTTCTTC
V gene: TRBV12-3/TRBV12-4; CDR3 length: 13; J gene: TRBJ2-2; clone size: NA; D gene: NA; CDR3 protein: CASRPHGTGELFF; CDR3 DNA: TGTGCCAGCAGGCCCCATGGTACCGGGGAGCTGTTTTTT
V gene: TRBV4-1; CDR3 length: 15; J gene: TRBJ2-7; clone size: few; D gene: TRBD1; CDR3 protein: CASSPDMTGADEQYF; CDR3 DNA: TGCGCCAGCAGCCCGGATATGACAGGGGCAGACGAGCAGTACTTC
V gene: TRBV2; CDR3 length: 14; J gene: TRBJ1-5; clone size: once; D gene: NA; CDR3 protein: CASGGRHSNQPQHF; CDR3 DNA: TGTGCCAGCGGGGGACGGCATAGCAATCAGCCCCAGCATTTT
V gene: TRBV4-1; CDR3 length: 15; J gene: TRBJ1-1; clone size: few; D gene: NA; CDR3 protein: CASSQDGFLGTEAFF; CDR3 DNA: TGCGCCAGCAGCCAAGATGGGTTCTTGGGGACTGAAGCTTTCTTT
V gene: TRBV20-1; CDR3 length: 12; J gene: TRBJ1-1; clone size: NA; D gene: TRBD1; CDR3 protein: CSSLRGLTEAFF; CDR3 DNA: TGCAGTTCCCTCAGGGGGCTCACTGAAGCTTTCTTT
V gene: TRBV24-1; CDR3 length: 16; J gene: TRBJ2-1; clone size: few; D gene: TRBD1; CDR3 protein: CATSDPRDRDWNEQFF; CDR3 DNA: TGTGCCACCAGTGACCCCCGGGACAGGGATTGGAATGAGCAGTTCTTC
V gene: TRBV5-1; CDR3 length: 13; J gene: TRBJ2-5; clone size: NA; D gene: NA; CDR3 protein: CASSLQPGETQYF; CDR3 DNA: TGCGCCAGCAGCTTGCAGCCCGGGGAGACCCAGTACTTC
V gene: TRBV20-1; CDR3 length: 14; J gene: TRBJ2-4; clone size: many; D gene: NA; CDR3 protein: CSATKPGDWNIQYF; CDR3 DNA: TGCAGTGCTACAAAACCCGGGGATTGGAACATTCAGTACTTC
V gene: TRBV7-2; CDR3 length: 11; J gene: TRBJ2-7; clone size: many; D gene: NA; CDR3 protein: CASSSLYEQYF; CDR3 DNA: TGTGCCAGCAGCTCCCTCTACGAGCAGTACTTC
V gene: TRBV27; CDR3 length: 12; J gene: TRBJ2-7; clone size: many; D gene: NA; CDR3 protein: CASSLLGDEQYF; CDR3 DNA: TGTGCCAGCAGTTTATTAGGGGACGAGCAGTACTTC
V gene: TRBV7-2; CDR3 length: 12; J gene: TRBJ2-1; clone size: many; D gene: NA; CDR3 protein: CASSLTGNEQFF; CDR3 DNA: TGTGCCAGCAGCTTAACCGGGAATGAGCAGTTCTTC
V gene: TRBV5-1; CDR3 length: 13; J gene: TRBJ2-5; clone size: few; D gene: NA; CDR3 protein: CASSLAAFETQYF; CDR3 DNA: TGCGCCAGCAGCTTGGCTGCTTTTGAGACCCAGTACTTC
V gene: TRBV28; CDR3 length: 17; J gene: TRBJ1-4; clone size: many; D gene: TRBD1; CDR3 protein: CASSLGQGGPTNEKLFF; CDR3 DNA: TGTGCCAGCAGTTTAGGACAGGGAGGCCCGACTAATGAAAAACTGTTTTTT
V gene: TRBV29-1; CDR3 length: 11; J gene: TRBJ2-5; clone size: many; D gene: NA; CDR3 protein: CSVAPRRAQYF; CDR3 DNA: TGCAGCGTTGCACCGCGAAGGGCCCAGTACTTC
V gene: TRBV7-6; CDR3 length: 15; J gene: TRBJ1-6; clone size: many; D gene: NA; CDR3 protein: CASSGGSPLYSPLHF; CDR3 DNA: TGTGCCAGCAGTGGCGGGAGTCCGCTGTACTCACCCCTCCACTTT
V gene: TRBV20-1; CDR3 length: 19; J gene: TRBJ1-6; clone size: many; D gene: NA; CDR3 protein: CSASYYGGRIRTENSPLHF; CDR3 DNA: TGCAGTGCTAGCTATTACGGGGGGAGAATCAGAACAGAGAATTCACCCCTCCACTTT
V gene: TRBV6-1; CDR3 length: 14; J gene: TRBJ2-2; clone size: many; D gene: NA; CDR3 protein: CASTGYRSAGELFF; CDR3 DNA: TGTGCCAGCACGGGGTATCGTTCTGCCGGGGAGCTGTTTTTT
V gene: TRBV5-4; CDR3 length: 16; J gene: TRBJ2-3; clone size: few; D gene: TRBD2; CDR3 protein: CASSLGGSGGTDTQYF; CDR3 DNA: TGTGCCAGCAGCTTGGGAGGTAGCGGGGGGACAGATACGCAGTATTTT
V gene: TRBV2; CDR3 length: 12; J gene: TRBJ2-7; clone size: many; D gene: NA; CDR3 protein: CASVYGSYEQYF; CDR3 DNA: TGTGCCAGCGTTTATGGGTCCTACGAGCAGTACTTC
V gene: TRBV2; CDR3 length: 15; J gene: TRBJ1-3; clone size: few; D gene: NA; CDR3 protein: CASSEARGTGNTIYF; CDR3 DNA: TGTGCCAGCAGTGAAGCTCGGGGGACTGGAAACACCATATATTTT
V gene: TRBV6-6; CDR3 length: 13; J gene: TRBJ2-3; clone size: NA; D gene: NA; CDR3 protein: CATQTTHTDTQYF; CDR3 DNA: TGTGCCACCCAAACTACACACACAGATACGCAGTATTTT
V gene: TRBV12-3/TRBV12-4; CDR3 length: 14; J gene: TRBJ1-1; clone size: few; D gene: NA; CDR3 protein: CASRSTGQDTEAFF; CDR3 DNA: TGTGCCAGCAGGTCGACAGGTCAGGACACTGAAGCTTTCTTT
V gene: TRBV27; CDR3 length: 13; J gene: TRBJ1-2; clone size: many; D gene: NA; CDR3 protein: CASSLSSGYGYTF; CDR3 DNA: TGTGCCAGCAGTTTATCCTCAGGGTACGGCTACACCTTC
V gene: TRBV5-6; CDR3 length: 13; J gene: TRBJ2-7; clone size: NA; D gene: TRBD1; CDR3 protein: CASSWDRPYEQYF; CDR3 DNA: TGTGCCAGCAGCTGGGACAGGCCCTACGAGCAGTACTTC
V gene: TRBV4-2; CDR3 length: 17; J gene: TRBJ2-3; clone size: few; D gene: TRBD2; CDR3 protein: CASSQDDLGRAGDTQYF; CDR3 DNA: TGTGCCAGCAGCCAAGATGACCTAGGGAGGGCCGGCGATACGCAGTATTTT
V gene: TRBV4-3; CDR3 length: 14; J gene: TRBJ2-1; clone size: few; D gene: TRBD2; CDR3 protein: CASSRSGGYNEQFF; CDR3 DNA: TGCGCCAGCAGTCGAAGCGGGGGGTACAATGAGCAGTTCTTC
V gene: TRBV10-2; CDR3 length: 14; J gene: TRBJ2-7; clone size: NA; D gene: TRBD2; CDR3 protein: CASRVAGGSYEQYF; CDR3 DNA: TGCGCCAGCAGAGTAGCGGGGGGATCATACGAGCAGTACTTC
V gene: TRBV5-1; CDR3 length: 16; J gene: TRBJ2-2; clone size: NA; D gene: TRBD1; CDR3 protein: CTSSYRGTGDFGELFF; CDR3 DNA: TGCACCAGCAGCTACAGGGGGACAGGGGACTTCGGGGAGCTGTTTTTT